This T cell receptor beta chain was sequenced in a study of shared clonotypes between healthy human individuals. Study-level results: Memory subsets generally showed lower estimated richness than naive subsets.

The naive CD8 subset, CD45RO-negative cells positively selected for CCR7, excluded terminally differentiated effector memory CD45RA+ cells. Method: immunoSEQ multiplex PCR; TCRdb's copy keeps in-frame clones and lacks some. The sample includes hundreds of thousands of clones, 85% to 95% of them seen just once. The CDR3 length is 13 residues. CDR1 and CDR2 (germline): MGHRA, YSYEKL. V was pared by 4 bases and J by 10 bases, with 2 bases of the junction left unmatched. Regarding this clone: Antigen specificity is unknown.

Sequenced material: naive CD8+ T cells sorted from blood. The chain links TRBV4-1 to TRBJ1-4; 11 bases line up with TRBD1. The clonotype was recovered from a man aged 30-40 years in good health. CDR3 loop: CASSLGQGVKLFF. The CDR3 nucleotides read TGCGCCAGCAGCCTGGGACAGGGGGTAAAACTGTTTTTT.